The entry below gives a single T cell receptor (beta chain) sequence along with its context. Germline assignment: CDR1 LGHDT and CDR2 YNNKEL (reference sequence). This CDR3 has 16 amino acids. The V end lost 0 bases, the J end lost 3 bases, and 12 bases lay between the germline ends. Using immunoSEQ multiplex PCR, the repertoire was profiled, and TCRdb retains in-frame clones only, with some absent. The data show about 240,000 clones, around 89% seen once. The data originate from a study of blood T cell repertoires in COVID-19. Study summary: COVID-19 samples, acute and convalescent, were from the United States, Italy and Spain.

V usage is TRBV3-1 (or the pseudogene TRBV3-2) and J usage is TRBJ2-1; D may be TRBD2 (5 bases). The source material was PBMCs or T cells enriched from blood (not recorded which). The sequence was collected from a man aged 35 to 55 who had recovered from COVID-19. The CDR3 loop reads CASSQDLRGSYNEQFF. CDR3 sequence (DNA): TGTGCCAGCAGCCAAGATCTGAGAGGGAGCTACAATGAGCAGTTCTTC.